One T cell receptor (beta chain) is described in this entry. In its sample, this clonotype was seen many times. Its target antigen remains unknown. The record has no base qualities; no much larger clone is one base away. The data belong to a study of T-cell reconstitution after alpha-beta-depleted transplantation in children (dated by TCRdb to 2016 to 2018). In the study overall: T-cell immune reconstitution after TCRalphabeta/CD19-depleted allogeneic hematopoietic cell transplantation in children was quantitatively tracked in the study by means of TCR repertoire profiling.

Library construction relied on PCR. Data came from an Illumina HiSeq 2500. TCR library preparation used molecular barcoding, with unique molecular identifiers applied to normalize quantification of the TCRbeta repertoire. Using fastp at Q25 and MiXCR, TCRdb reprocessed the public reads and kept productive beta chains. CDR3 protein sequences are deduplicated, and each keeps its most common genes and DNA. The sample includes approximately 590,000 distinct CDR3 sequences, with over 9.5% observed a single time. The top ten hold approximately 4.1% of the sample. Spanning cysteine to phenylalanine, the CDR3 consists of 16 amino acids. Here the CDR3 DNA is all that survives: 48 bases in frame from base 1. The trim is 6 bases for V and 0 bases for J, with a gap of 15 bases between the germline ends. The germline V gene encodes CDR1 MNHNS and CDR2 SASEGT.

The sequences come from PBMCs from the stem cell graft donor, collected from the stem cell graft. The sequence was collected from a human donor who donated a stem cell graft to a child with acute myeloid leukemia. The chain employs TRBV6-1 and TRBJ2-1, and possibly TRBD2, on 7 matching bases. The DNA sequence follows: TGTGCCAGCAGCCCACCGGGGGGCATCTCCTACAATGAGCAGTTCTTC. Translated, it reads CASSPPGGISYNEQFF.